This entry describes one TCR beta chain. This clone was observed a single time. It has no known antigen specificity. Base qualities are not recorded, but no much larger clone differs from it by a single base. Taken with the paper, the label for time point translates to: about 28 days (+/-7) after the second vaccine dose. Because spike-specific TCR depth and breadth did not differ between the two schedules, AZD1222 recipients who got a second dose at roughly 4 weeks were pooled with those who got a second dose at roughly 12 weeks. Vaccinee samples came from UK trials COV001 and COV002, including a single-blind randomized controlled phase 2/3 trial of AZD1222 (ChAdOx1 nCoV-19) in healthy adults. For TCRbeta chain sequencing, PBMC samples were collected from trial participants at day 0 and at day 28 after the second dose. V drops 2 bases and J drops 9 bases, leaving 11 bases in between. CDR1 is given as PRHDT and CDR2 as FYEKMQ, both from the germline V gene (reference sequence). The CDR3 starts with the cysteine, ends with the phenylalanine, and has 13 residues. The only DNA kept is the CDR3, 39 bases in frame from the first base.

The CDR3 regions of human TCRbeta chains were analyzed by immunosequencing. Turning to the authors' computational methods: TCRs in the repertoires were compared against a reference library of SARS-CoV-2-specific TCRs that had been generated with the MIRA antigen-specificity platform. Breadth was defined as the fraction of unique TCRs that were SARS-CoV-2-associated. Depth was defined as the fraction of total T cells that were SARS-CoV-2-associated. Each spike-specific TCR was assigned to its reactive spike region and to a CD4 or CD8 class using the MIRA data. Log10-transformed breadth and depth values were compared by one-way ANOVA with Sidak's multiple comparisons tests. As stored in TCRdb, this immuneACCESS dataset retains in-frame rearrangements with V and J assigned. A fraction of the clones does not appear; measured against another copy, unresolved V genes explain less than half of the discrepancy, and the remainder lacks a known reason. The V and J calls and clone size are taken from that table; D and trimming were inferred from the DNA. This sample lists 130,000 or so clones; 70% to 90% were detected once. Roughly 5.7% of the sample goes to the ten largest clones.

These data are taken from a study of T cell responses to AZD1222 COVID-19 vaccine (dated by TCRdb to the early 2020s). Regarding the complete study: TCR sequencing was performed for some 250 trial participants, of whom around 200 were given two doses of AZD1222 and around 25 were given two doses of MenACWY control vaccine. Trial participants were enrolled into age subgroups of 18-55, 56-69 and 70-plus years, which contained around 140, 26 and 57 TCR-sequenced participants, respectively.

The paper's findings and limits, for the study overall: Conclusions about previously exposed vaccinees were limited because only a handful of AZD1222 recipients were SARS-CoV-2 seropositive at baseline. After two AZD1222 doses, spike-specific TCR breadth and depth were significantly higher than at day 0 and than in MenACWY recipients. Participants were mostly white British, with more females than males. The authors suggested clonal diversity may have been underestimated. In the small 56-69-year group, the increase in depth fell short of significance, most likely because of low power. Because no samples from the day 14 peak response were available, repertoires could be characterized only after the peak T cell response. Vaccine-associated CD4 TCRs spanned the whole spike protein, with dominant responses in regions 160-218 and 743-854. Epitopes outside the regions mutated in the B.1.351 and B.1.1.7 variants were reportedly recognized by nearly half of the unique spike-specific TCRs.

Sequencing was performed on peripheral blood, taken 28 days after the second AZD1222 dose. The TCR sequence derives from an adult who received the AZD1222 COVID-19 vaccine. The chain employs TRBV13 and TRBJ2-1; the D gene lacks a confident call. The DNA is TGTGCCAGCAGCTTATACTCGCTGGGTGAGCAGTTCTTC. This translates into CASSLYSLGEQFF.